This T cell receptor (beta chain) emerged from a study of identical twins. The germline V gene has CDR1 SGDLS and CDR2 YYNGEE. The CDR3 spans 15 residues. TCRdb ran MiXCR on the 5' RACE reads and lists one entry per CDR3 protein. The table includes 1.5 million to 2 million distinct CDR3 sequences, more than 30% detected once. There are many counts of this clonotype. Every sampled donor was Caucasian and healthy. Sample: cord blood. The TCR comes from a newborn girl in good health. The rearrangement uses TRBV9 and TRBJ2-5; TRBD2 matches 12 bases. Judging by the DNA end, TRBJ2-7 fits better; the J call may be wrong. In DNA form, the CDR3 reads TGTGCCAGCAGCTCCGGACTAGCGGGGCTCTACGAGCAGTACTTC. It codes for CASSSGLAGLYEQYF.